The present T cell receptor (beta chain) was sequenced within a study of healthy donors' naive CD4 and CD8 T cells (dated by TCRdb to between 2015 and 2017). In the study overall: Donor selection covered three age groups (20-25, 40-50 and 60-70 years) with a handful of people in each, and the resulting cohort had a mean age of around 45 and was half female. The donors were HLA-typed by sequencing at HLA-A, -B, -C, -DRB1, -DQB1 and -DPB1, using the SBTexcellerator protocol, an ABI3130xl analyzer and SBTengine software. To examine how TCR variation is linked to lineage commitment, the study sequenced rearranged TCR alpha and beta chains from naive CD4+ and CD8+ T cells. Peripheral blood mononuclear cells were obtained from some 20 unrelated, healthy individuals. For TCR alpha, a new primer set was designed to cover all functional IMGT alpha gene variants, and all other steps followed the beta-chain workflow. Overall study results and their limits: Naive CD4+ and CD8+ cells reportedly showed biased usage of most V and J gene segments, and this bias was consistent across donors and independent of HLA genotype. In both chains, CD4+ lineage was associated with a positively charged CDR3 and CD8+ lineage with a negatively charged CDR3. Alpha and beta chains were sequenced in bulk and could not be paired, so combined chain effects were not evaluated. Taken together, V genes, J genes and CDR3 charge appeared to account for around 13% of the variance in CD4/CD8 propensity, mostly acting in an additive way. Possible repertoire bias arising from homeostatic proliferation of naive T cells was not directly addressed.

These reads were obtained on a 454 GS FLX Titanium. A previously published linear amplification protocol was used to build TCR libraries from around 460 ng of total RNA. Sequencing was performed on the Roche/454 Genome Sequencer with Titanium chemistry. The paper's data handling went like this. From 5 of the healthy donors, around 78,000 rearranged TCR alpha transcripts were sequenced. Duplicate transcripts were removed, and unique TCR clonotypes were defined by the CDR3 junction according to IMGT nomenclature. Logistic regression in R 2.13.0 modeled CD4 versus CD8 status as a function of V and J genes, with adjustment for donor effects and Bonferroni correction for multiple testing. TCRdb's own reprocessing of the public reads used fastp at Q25 and MiXCR and kept productive beta chains. A single entry per CDR3 protein holds the most common genes and DNA from its merged rows. TCRdb's processing, not the study's, gives the V and J calls here. Within this sample are about 180,000 distinct CDR3 sequences, with about 76% of them counted one time only. The top ten clonotypes cover less than 2.5% of the sample.

Cells with a CD4+CD8-CD45RO-CD45RA+ profile were isolated by FACS and defined as naive CD4+ T cells, and those with a CD8+CD4-CD45RA+CD27bright profile were defined as naive CD8+ T cells. The antibodies used for sorting targeted CD4 (RPA-T4), CD8 (SK1), CD27 (O323), CD45RA (HI100) and CD45RO (UCHL1). Worth noting for this clonotype: Its antigen remains unidentified. One base away there is no much larger clone; base qualities are not given.

Trimming costs V 5 bases and J 8 bases, and their ends lie 9 bases apart. The cysteine opens and the phenylalanine closes a CDR3 of 11 amino acids. Of the read, only the CDR3 DNA is kept; its 33 bases are in frame from base 1. CDR1 and CDR2 are read off the germline V gene as ENHRY and SYGVKD. The source of this sequence is a pool of human donors in good health; the sample pools cells from several healthy donors. The sequence is built from TRBV10-3 and TRBJ1-2; the best D guess is TRBD1, with 5 bases matching. Input material: naive CD4+ and CD8+ T cells sorted from blood, pooled from several donors. The cell subset or site label, read with the paper, signifies: FACS-sorted naive CD4+ (CD45RO-CD45RA+) and naive CD8+ (CD45RA+CD27bright) T cells. The nucleotides read TGTGCCATCAGTTCAGGGAGAGGCTACACCTTC. Translated, it gives CAISSGRGYTF.